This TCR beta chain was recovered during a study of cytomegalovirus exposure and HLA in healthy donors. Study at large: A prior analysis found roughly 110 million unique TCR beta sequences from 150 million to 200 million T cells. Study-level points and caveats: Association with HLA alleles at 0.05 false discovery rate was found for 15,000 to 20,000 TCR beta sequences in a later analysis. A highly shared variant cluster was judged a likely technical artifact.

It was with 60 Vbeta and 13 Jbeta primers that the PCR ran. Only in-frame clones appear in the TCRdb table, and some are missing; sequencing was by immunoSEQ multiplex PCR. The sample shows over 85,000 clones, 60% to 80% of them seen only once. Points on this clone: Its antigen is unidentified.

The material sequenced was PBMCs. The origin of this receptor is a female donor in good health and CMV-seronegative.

The CDR3 loop is CASSVGRNTEAFF. The CDR3 DNA sequence: TGTGCCAGCAGCGTAGGTAGGAACACTGAAGCTTTCTTT. The rearrangement joins TRBV9 to TRBJ1-1; D call uncertain. CDR1 and CDR2 (germline): SGDLS, YYNGEE. The CDR3 consists of 13 residues. Trimming stripped 0 bases from V and 1 base from J, with 4 bases between.